The next 18 T cell receptor beta chains were all read from a single sample in a study of T-cell memory formation after mild COVID-19 (dated by TCRdb to about 2021). Library method: 5' RACE. Sequencing instrument: Illumina NovaSeq 6000. The public reads were quality trimmed at Q25 with fastp and then assembled into clones with MiXCR by TCRdb, keeping productive beta chains. Entries are consolidated by CDR3 protein sequence, retaining the most common genes and DNA. This sample is represented by 240,000 or so distinct CDR3 sequences; roughly a tenth of them were singletons. 22% of the sample comes from the top ten. The sample was PBMCs or a T cell subset sorted from them (not recorded which). The receptors were gathered from a man aged 18 to 35 who had mild COVID-19 (a few samples of this study predate the infection). The sample titles of this study are shuffled in the database, so cell type and time point are left out; the donor was told from shared clones.

The table lists this clonotype with a few counts. This sequence joins TRBV6-6 and TRBJ1-5; 12 bases map to TRBD1. The junction had 5 bases not matched to a gene; V was cut back by 5 bases and J by 6 bases. The CDR3 totals 15 residues. In germline, CDR1 is MNHNY, CDR2 SVGAGI (reference sequence). As DNA, the CDR3 is TGTGCCAGCAGTCAGGGACAGGGGGCCAGTCAGCCCCAGCATTTT. This gives the protein CASSQGQGASQPQHF.

This clonotype has a handful of counts. This chain links TRBV5-5 with TRBJ1-2; 8 bases fit TRBD1. With 4 bases clipped from V and 5 bases from J, the junction kept 7 bases outside the gene matches. Germline V CDR1 and CDR2: SGHKS, YYEKEE (reference sequence). The CDR3 totals 14 residues. The CDR3 coding sequence is TGTGCCAGCAGCCGTCCAGGGGGCAAGTATGGCTACACCTTC. The encoded protein is CASSRPGGKYGYTF.

This clonotype has at least ten counts. This sequence joins TRBV4-3 and TRBJ1-1, with D possibly TRBD1 on 5 matching bases. V lost 0 bases and J lost 5, with 13 bases in between. The CDR3 contains 15 residues. Germline values: CDR1 LGHNA, CDR2 YSLEER. The CDR3 loop is CASSQDLGKGTEAFF. The CDR3 DNA follows: TGCGCCAGCAGCCAAGATCTGGGAAAGGGGACTGAAGCTTTCTTT.

The chain couples TRBV6-6 to TRBJ2-7; unclear D gene. V dropped 6 bases and J dropped 3 bases, with 21 bases sitting between them. CDR1 and CDR2 (germline): MNHNY, SVGAGI (reference sequence). This CDR3 region has 16 residues. This CDR3 reads CASSNGLSHKVYEQYF. The CDR3 coding sequence is TGTGCCAGCAGCAACGGGTTATCGCACAAAGTCTACGAGCAGTACTTC.

The rearrangement links TRBV20-1 to TRBJ2-1, with D unclear. Germline CDR1 is DFQATT and CDR2 is SNEGSKA (reference sequence). The CDR3 runs to 13 residues. Trimming pared 5 bases from V and 8 bases from J, leaving 16 bases between. The CDR3 loop reads CSAVEPPFDEQFF. Here the CDR3 DNA reads TGCAGTGCTGTTGAACCACCATTCGATGAGCAGTTCTTC.

This clonotype showed up just a few times. CDR3 residues: CASSPGRGKYEQYF. The CDR3 coding sequence is TGTGCCAGCAGCCCGGGAAGGGGGAAGTACGAGCAGTACTTC. The V call is TRBV6-5, the J call TRBJ2-7; D perhaps matches TRBD1 (6 bases). Germline V gene data show CDR1 as MNHEY and CDR2 as SVGAGI. Between the trimmed V and J ends, which lost 6 bases and 4 bases, there was a span of 16 bases. The CDR3 spans 14 residues.

This clonotype occurred a few times. The chain has TRBV7-9 and TRBJ2-1; 9 bases agree with TRBD2. The V segment lost 1 base and the J segment 7 bases; nucleotides outside the gene matches: 8. This CDR3 has 16 residues. The V gene's germline CDR1 is SEHNR and CDR2 FQNEAQ (reference sequence). This CDR3 reads CASSLGAGLAKNEQFF. CDR3 in DNA: TGTGCCAGCAGCTTAGGAGCGGGACTAGCCAAGAATGAGCAGTTCTTC.

This chain links TRBV20-1 with TRBJ2-5; TRBD2 agrees at 10 bases. V was clipped by 7 bases and J by 2 bases; unmatched bases: 7. Germline CDR1 DFQATT, CDR2 SNEGSKA (reference sequence). The CDR3 covers 14 residues. CDR3 coding DNA: TGCAGTGGGCTCAGGACTAGCGGACAAGAGACCCAGTACTTC. Translating gives CSGLRTSGQETQYF.

V usage is TRBV12-3 or TRBV12-4 and J usage is TRBJ2-3, with D possibly being TRBD2 (5 bases). V was trimmed by 7 bases and J by 5 bases, leaving 10 bases between them. CDR3 length: 12 residues. The CDR3 region has the DNA TGTGCCAGCACCCTGGCGGGAGATACGCAGTATTTT. Translated, it gives CASTLAGDTQYF.

This clonotype was detected ten times or more. This chain joins TRBV29-1 and TRBJ2-5; D gene unclear. There are 12 residues in the CDR3. Trimming cost V 7 bases and J 0 bases, with 9 bases left between them. Germline lookup yields CDR1 SQVTM and CDR2 ANQGSEA. The chain's CDR3 is CSGGNYQETQYF. The CDR3 DNA reads TGCAGCGGTGGTAACTACCAAGAGACCCAGTACTTC. The full variable domain, rest sourced from reference TRBV29-1 and TRBJ2-5, is SAVISQKPSRDICQRGTSLTIQCQVDSQVTMMFWYRQQPGQSLTLIATANQGSEATYESGFVIDKFPISRPNLTFSTLTVSNMSPEDSSIYLCSGGNYQETQYFGPGTRLLVL.

The CDR3 loop reads CATSRVVGAAGNTIYF. The CDR3 coding sequence is TGTGCCACCAGCAGAGTCGTCGGGGCAGCTGGAAACACCATATATTTT. This chain uses TRBV15 with TRBJ1-3; TRBD1 might be the D (5 bases). Looked up from germline, CDR1 is LNHNV and CDR2 is YYDKDF (reference sequence). Trimming pared 1 base from V and 2 bases from J, leaving 12 bases between. The CDR3 runs 16 residues.

This clonotype occurred many times. The J gene is TRBJ2-7, the V gene TRBV7-2, with D perhaps given as TRBD1 or TRBD2 (5 bases each). The germline gives CDR1 SGHTA, CDR2 FQGNSA. V gave up 5 bases and J gave up 6 bases, with 17 bases separating them. The CDR3 length is 14 residues. The CDR3 bases are TGTGCCAGCAGCCCTACCAACATGGGGGTCGAGCAGTACTTC. This encodes CASSPTNMGVEQYF.

This clonotype has ten or more counts. The rearrangement links TRBV5-8 to TRBJ2-1; D possibly corresponds to TRBD2 (6 bases). Trimming stripped 4 bases from V and 0 bases from J, with 14 bases between. The CDR3 runs to 16 residues. Germline loops: CDR1 SGHTS, CDR2 YDEGEE. Here the CDR3 reads CASSPFRGSSYNEQFF. CDR3 DNA sequence: TGTGCCAGCAGCCCCTTCCGGGGGAGCTCCTACAATGAGCAGTTCTTC.

This clonotype was detected once. The CDR3 is CSADYGQNMNTEAFF. The CDR3 DNA follows: TGCAGTGCTGACTACGGACAGAACATGAACACTGAAGCTTTCTTT. The V and J genes are TRBV20-1 and TRBJ1-1, with D perhaps matching TRBD1 (6 bases). Trimming removed 5 bases from V and 0 bases from J, with 16 bases in between. Germline values: CDR1 DFQATT, CDR2 SNEGSKA (reference sequence). The CDR3 runs 15 residues.

The chain employs TRBV7-2 and TRBJ2-4; no firm D call. The germline V and J ends were trimmed by 6 bases and 5 bases, with 17 bases remaining between them. CDR3 length: 15 residues. Germline loops: CDR1 SGHTA, CDR2 FQGNSA. CDR3 amino acids: CASSPLAGSQNIQYF. CDR3 DNA sequence: TGTGCCAGCAGTCCGTTGGCTGGCAGTCAAAACATTCAGTACTTC.

The table lists this clonotype with a few counts. The V call is TRBV9, the J call TRBJ2-3; 7 nucleotides align to TRBD2. The trim removed 4 bases at V and 3 bases at J, leaving 14 bases unmatched. CDR1 and CDR2 from the germline V gene are SGDLS and YYNGEE. The CDR3 consists of 17 residues. The chain's CDR3 is CASSFQGAGHQTDTQYF. CDR3 DNA: TGTGCCAGCAGCTTCCAAGGAGCGGGGCACCAGACAGATACGCAGTATTTT.

V usage is TRBV6-2 or TRBV6-3 and J usage is TRBJ1-1; 9 bases line up with TRBD1. Looked up from germline, CDR1 is MNHEY and CDR2 is SVGEGT. This CDR3 has 16 amino acids. Unmatched junction bases numbered 11, after V lost 4 bases and J lost 5 bases. This CDR3 is CASSLGTGGAGTEAFF. The CDR3 bases are TGTGCCAGCAGTTTGGGAACAGGGGGCGCAGGTACTGAAGCTTTCTTT.

The V and J genes are TRBV12-3 or TRBV12-4 and TRBJ2-5, with 8 positions matching TRBD2. The V segment lost 7 bases and the J segment 3 bases; nucleotides outside the gene matches: 1. This CDR3 has 12 amino acids. CDR3 loop: CASNSGEETQYF. In DNA form, the CDR3 reads TGTGCCAGCAATAGCGGGGAAGAGACCCAGTACTTC.